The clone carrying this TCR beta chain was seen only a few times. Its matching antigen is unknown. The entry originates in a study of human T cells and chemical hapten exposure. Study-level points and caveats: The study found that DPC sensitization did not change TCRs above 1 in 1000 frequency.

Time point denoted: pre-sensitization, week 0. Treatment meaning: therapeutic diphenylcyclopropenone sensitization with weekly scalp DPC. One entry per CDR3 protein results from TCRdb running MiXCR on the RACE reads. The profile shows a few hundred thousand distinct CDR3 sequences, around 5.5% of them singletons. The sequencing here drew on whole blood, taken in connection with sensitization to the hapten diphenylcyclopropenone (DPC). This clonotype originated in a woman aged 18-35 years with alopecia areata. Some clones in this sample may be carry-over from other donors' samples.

The CDR3 here is CAIAETGNGQPQHF. CDR3 coding DNA: TGTGCCATCGCCGAGACGGGGAATGGGCAGCCCCAGCATTTT. V and J are TRBV10-3 and TRBJ1-5; D gene unclear. Germline V gives CDR1 ENHRY, CDR2 SYGVKD. V gave up 8 bases and J gave up 7 bases, with 18 bases separating them. The CDR3 is 14 amino acids.